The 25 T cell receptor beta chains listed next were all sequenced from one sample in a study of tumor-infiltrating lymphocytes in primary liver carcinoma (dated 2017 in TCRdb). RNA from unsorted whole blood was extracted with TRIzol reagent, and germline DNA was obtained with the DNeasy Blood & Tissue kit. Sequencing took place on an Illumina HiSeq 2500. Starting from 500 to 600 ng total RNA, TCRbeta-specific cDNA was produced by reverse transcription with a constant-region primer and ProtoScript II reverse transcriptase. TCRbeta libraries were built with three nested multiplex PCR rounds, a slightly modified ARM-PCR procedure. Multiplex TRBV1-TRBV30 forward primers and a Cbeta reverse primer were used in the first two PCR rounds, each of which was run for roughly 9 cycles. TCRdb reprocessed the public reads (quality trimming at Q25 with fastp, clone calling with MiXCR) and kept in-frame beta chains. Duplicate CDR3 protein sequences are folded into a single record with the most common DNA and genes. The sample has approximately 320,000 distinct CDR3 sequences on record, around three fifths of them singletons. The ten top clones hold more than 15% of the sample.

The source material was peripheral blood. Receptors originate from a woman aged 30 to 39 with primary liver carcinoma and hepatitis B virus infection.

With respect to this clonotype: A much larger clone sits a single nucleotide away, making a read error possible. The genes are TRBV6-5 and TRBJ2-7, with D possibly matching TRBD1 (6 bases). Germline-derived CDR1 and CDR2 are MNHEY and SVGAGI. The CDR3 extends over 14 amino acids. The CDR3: CTSREGARGNEQYF. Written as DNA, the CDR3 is TGTACCAGCAGGGAAGGAGCCAGGGGAAACGAGCAGTACTTC.

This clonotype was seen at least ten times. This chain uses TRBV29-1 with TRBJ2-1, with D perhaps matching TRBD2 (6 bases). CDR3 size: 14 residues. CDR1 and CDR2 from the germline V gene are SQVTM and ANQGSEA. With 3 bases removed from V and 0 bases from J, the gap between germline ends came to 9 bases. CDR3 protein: CSVEGGTSYNEQFF. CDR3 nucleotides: TGCAGCGTTGAGGGGGGAACCTCCTACAATGAGCAGTTCTTC.

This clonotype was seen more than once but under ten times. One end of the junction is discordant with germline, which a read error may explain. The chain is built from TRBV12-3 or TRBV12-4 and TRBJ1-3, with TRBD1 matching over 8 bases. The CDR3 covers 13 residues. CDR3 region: CASRPGQGSTIYF. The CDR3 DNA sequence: TGTGCCAGCAGACCCGGACAGGGAAGCACCATATATTTT.

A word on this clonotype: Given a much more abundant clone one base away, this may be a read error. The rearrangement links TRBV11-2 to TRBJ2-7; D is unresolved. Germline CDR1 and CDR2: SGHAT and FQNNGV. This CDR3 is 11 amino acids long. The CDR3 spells CDSSPLYEQYF. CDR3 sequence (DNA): TGTGACAGCAGCCCTCTTTATGAGCAGTACTTC. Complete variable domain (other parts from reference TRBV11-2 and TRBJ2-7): EAGVAQSPRYKIIEKRQSVAFWCNPISGHATLYWYQQILGQGPKLLIQFQNNGVVDDSQLPKDRFSAERLKGVDSTLKIQPAKLEDSAVYLCDSSPLYEQYFGPGTRLTVT.

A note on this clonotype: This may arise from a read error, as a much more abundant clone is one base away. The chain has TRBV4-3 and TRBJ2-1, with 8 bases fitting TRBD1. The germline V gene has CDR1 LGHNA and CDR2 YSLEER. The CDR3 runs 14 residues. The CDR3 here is CVSSLDRGRGEQFF. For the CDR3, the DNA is TGCGTCAGCAGCCTTGACAGGGGTCGGGGTGAGCAGTTCTTC.

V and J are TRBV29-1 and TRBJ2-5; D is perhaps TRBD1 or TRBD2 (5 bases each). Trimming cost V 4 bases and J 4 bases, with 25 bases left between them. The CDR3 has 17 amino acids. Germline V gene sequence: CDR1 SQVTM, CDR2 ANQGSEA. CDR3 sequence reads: CSVVVDGTVWARETQYF. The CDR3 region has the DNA TGCAGCGTTGTGGTTGATGGGACGGTTTGGGCGAGAGAGACCCAGTACTTC.

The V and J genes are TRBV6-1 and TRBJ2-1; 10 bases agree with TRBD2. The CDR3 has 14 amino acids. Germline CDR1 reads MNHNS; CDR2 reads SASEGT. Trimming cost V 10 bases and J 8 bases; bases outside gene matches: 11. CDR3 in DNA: TGTGCCACCAGGGAGCTAGCGGGAGCCGATGAGCAGTTCTTC. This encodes CATRELAGADEQFF.

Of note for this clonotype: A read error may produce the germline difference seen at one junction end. CDR3 sequence (DNA): TGTGCCAGCAGTCTCCGGGACAGGGGGATTTTGAACACTGATGCTTTCTTT. As protein: CASSLRDRGILNTDAFF. The chain employs TRBV11-2 and TRBJ1-1; 11 bases agree with TRBD1. The CDR3 is 17 amino acids. The germline V gene encodes CDR1 SGHAT and CDR2 FQNNGV. The entire variable domain, with the rest obtained from reference TRBV11-2 and TRBJ1-1, is as follows: EAGVAQSPRYKIIEKRQSVAFWCNPISGHATLYWYQQILGQGPKLLIQFQNNGVVDDSQLPKDRFSAERLKGVDSTLKIQPAKLEDSAVYLCASSLRDRGILNTDAFFGQGTRLTVV.

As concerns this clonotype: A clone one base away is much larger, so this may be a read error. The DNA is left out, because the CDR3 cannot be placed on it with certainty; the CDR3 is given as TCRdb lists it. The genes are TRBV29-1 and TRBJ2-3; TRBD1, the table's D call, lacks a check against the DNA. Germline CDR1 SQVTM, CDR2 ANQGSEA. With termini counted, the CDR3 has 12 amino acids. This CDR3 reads CSVAFGTGVEYF.

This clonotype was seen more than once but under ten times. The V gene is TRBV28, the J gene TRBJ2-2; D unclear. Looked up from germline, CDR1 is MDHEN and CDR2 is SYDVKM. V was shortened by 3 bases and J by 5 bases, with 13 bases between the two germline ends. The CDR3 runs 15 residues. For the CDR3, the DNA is TGTGCCAGCAGTTTTGGACGGGCCGTAACCGGGGAGCTGTTTTTT. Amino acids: CASSFGRAVTGELFF.

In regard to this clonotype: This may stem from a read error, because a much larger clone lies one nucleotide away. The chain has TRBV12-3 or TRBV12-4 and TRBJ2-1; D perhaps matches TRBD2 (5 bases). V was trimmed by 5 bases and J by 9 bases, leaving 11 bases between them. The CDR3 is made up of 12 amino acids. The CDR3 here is CASSTQRGEQFF. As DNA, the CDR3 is TGTGCCAGCAGTACTCAACGGGGTGAGCAGTTCTTC.

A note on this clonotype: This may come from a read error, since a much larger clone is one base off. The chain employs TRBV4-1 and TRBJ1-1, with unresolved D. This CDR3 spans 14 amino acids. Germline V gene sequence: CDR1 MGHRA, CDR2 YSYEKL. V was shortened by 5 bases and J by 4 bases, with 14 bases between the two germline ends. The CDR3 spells CASSAESGVTEAFF. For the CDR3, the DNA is TGCGCCAGCAGCGCCGAGTCAGGAGTCACTGAAGCTTTCTTT.

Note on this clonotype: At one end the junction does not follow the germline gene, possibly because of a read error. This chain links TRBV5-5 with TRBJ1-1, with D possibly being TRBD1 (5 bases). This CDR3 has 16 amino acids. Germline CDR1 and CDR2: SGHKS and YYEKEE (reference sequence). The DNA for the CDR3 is TGTGCCAGCAGCTCATTCCAGGGAGGCATGAACGCTGAAGCTTTCTTT. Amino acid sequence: CASSSFQGGMNAEAFF.

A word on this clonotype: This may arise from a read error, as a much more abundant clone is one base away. The CDR3 loop reads CASSSQVSRGVDTQYF. CDR3 sequence (DNA): TGTGCCAGCAGTTCACAGGTGTCCCGGGGGGTAGATACGCAGTATTTT. The J gene is TRBJ2-3, the V gene TRBV12-3 or TRBV12-4; the match to TRBD2 covers 7 bases. The CDR3 consists of 16 residues. With V trimmed by 4 bases and J by 5 bases, 12 bases remained unmatched.

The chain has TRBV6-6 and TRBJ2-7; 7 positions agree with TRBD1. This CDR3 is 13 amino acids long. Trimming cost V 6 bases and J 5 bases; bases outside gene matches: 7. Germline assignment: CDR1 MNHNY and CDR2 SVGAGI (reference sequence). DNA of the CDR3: TGTGCCAGCAGCAAACAGGGGTCCCACGAGCAGTACTTC. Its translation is CASSKQGSHEQYF.

The CDR3 DNA reads TGTGCCAGCAATTCCGGGACCTTTGCCGGGGAGCTGTTTTTT. Protein: CASNSGTFAGELFF. This chain connects TRBV6-7 to TRBJ2-2; D might be TRBD1 or TRBD2, each matching 5 bases. TRBV6-7 is an open reading frame whose function is uncertain. CDR3 length equals 14 residues. The V gene lost 7 bases and the J gene lost 6 bases, with 15 bases spanning the gap.

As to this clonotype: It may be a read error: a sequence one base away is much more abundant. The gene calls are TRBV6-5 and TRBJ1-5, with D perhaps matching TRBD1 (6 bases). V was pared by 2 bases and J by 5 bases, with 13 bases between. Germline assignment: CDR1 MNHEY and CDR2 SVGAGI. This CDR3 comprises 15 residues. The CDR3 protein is CASSYDSRGHQPQHF. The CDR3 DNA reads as TGTGCCAGCAGTTACGATTCCAGGGGCCATCAGCCCCAGCATTTT.

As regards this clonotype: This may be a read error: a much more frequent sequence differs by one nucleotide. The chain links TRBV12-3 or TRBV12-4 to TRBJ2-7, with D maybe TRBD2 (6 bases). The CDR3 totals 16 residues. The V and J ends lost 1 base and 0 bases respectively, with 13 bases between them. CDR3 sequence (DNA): TGTGCCAGCAGTTTAGGGCCAGTGGGAGGCTCCTACGAGCAGTACTTC. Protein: CASSLGPVGGSYEQYF.

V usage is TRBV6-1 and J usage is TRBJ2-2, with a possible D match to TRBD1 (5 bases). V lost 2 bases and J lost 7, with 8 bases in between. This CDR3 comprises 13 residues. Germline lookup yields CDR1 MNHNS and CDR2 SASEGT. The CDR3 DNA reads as TGTGCCAGCAGTGAACAGGGTAACGGGGAGCTGTTTTTT. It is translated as CASSEQGNGELFF.

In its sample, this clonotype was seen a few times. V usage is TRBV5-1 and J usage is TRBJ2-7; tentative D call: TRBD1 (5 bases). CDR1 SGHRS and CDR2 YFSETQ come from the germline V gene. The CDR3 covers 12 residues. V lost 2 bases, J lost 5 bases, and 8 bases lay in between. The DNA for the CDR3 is TGCGCCAGCAGCTTCCAGGGTGACGAGCAGTACTTC. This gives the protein CASSFQGDEQYF. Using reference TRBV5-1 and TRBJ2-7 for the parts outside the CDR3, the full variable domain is KAGVTQTPRYLIKTRGQQVTLSCSPISGHRSVSWYQQTPGQGLQFLFEYFSETQRNKGNFPGRFSGRQFSNSRSEMNVSTLELGDSALYLCASSFQGDEQYFGPGTRLTVT.

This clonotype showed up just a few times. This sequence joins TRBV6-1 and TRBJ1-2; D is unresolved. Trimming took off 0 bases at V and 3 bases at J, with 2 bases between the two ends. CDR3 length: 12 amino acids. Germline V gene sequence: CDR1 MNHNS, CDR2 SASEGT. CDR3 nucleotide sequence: TGTGCCAGCAGTGAAGCTTACTATGGCTACACCTTC. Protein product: CASSEAYYGYTF.

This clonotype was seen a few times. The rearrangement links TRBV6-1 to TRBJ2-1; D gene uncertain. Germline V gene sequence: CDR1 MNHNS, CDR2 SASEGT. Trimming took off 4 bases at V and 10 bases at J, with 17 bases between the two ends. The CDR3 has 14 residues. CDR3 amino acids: CASSVVYLDPEQFF. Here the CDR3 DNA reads TGTGCCAGCAGTGTTGTTTATTTGGACCCGGAGCAGTTCTTC.

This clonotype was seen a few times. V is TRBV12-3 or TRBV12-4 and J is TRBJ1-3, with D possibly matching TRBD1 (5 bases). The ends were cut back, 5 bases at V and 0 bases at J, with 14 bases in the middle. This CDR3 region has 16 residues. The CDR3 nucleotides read TGTGCCAGCAGTCCCCCAGACAGCATCTCTGGAAACACCATATATTTT. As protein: CASSPPDSISGNTIYF.

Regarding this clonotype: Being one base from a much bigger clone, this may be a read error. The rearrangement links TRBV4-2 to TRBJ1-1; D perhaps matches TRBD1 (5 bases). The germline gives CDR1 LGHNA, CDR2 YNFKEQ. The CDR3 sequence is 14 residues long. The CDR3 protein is CASSQWGEATETFF. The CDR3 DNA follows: TGTGCCAGCAGCCAATGGGGCGAGGCCACTGAAACTTTCTTT.

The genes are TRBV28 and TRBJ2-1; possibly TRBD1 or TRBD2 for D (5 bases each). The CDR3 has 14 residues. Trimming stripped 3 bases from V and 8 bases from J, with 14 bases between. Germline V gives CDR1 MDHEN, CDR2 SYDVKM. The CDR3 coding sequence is TGTGCCAGCAGTTTTTGGCAGGGACGGGATGAGCAGTTCTTC. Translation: CASSFWQGRDEQFF. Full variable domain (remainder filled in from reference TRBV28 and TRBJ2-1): DVKVTQSSRYLVKRTGEKVFLECVQDMDHENMFWYRQDPGLGLRLIYFSYDVKMKEKGDIPEGYSVSREKKERFSLILESASTNQTSMYLCASSFWQGRDEQFFGPGTRLTVL.